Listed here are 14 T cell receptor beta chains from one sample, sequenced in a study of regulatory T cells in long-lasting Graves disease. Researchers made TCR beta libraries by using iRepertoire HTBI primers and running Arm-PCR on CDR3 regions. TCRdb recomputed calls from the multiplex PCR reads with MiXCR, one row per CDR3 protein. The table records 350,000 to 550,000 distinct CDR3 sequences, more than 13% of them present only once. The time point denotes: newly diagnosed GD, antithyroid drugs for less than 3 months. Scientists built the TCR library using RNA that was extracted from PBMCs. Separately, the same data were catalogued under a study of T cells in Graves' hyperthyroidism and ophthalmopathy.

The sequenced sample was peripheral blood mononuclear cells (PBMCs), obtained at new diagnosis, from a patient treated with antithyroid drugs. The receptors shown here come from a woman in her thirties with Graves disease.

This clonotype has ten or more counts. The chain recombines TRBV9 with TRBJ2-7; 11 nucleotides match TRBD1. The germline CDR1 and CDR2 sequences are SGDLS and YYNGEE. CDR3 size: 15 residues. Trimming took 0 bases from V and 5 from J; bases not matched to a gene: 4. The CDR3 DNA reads TGTGCCAGCAGCGTAGAAGGACAGGGGGCGAACGAGCAGTACTTC. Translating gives CASSVEGQGANEQYF. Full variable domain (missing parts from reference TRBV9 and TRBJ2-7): DSGVTQTPKHLITATGQRVTLRCSPRSGDLSVYWYQQSLDQGLQFLIQYYNGEERAKGNILERFSAQQFPDLHSELNLSSLELGDSALYFCASSVEGQGANEQYFGPGTRLTVT.

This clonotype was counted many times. CDR3 protein: CASSQDPGRSSYEQYF. The CDR3 nucleotides are TGCGCCAGCAGCCAAGATCCTGGAAGGTCCTCCTACGAGCAGTACTTC. V is TRBV4-1 and J is TRBJ2-7; D remains unclear. The V and J ends lost 0 bases and 0 bases respectively, with 12 bases between them. CDR1 MGHRA and CDR2 YSYEKL come from the germline V gene. The CDR3 covers 16 residues.

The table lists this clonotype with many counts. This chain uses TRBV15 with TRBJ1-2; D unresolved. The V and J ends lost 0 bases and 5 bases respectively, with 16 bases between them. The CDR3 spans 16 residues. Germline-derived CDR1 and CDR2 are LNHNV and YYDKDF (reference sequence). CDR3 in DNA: TGTGCCACCAGCAGAGATCAGAACCCCGTGGGATATGGCTACACCTTC. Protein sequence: CATSRDQNPVGYGYTF.

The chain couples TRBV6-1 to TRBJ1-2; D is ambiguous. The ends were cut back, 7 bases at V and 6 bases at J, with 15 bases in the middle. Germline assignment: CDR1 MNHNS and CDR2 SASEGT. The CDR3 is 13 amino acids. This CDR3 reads CASNLFDRDGYTF. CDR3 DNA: TGTGCCAGCAACTTATTTGATCGCGATGGCTACACCTTC.

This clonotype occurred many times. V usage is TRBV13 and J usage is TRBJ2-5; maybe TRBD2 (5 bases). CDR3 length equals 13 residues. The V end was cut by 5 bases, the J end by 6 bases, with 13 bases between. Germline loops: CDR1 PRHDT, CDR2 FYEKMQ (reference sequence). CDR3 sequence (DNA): TGTGCCAGCAGCACACCCCGGGGAAAGACCCAGTACTTC. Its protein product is CASSTPRGKTQYF.

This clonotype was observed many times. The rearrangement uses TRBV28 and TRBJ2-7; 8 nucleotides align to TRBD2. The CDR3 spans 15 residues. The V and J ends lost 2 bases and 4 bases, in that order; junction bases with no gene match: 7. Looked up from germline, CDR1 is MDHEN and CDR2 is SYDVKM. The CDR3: CASSLIGRGSYEQYF. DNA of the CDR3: TGTGCCAGCAGTTTAATCGGGAGGGGGAGTTACGAGCAGTACTTC.

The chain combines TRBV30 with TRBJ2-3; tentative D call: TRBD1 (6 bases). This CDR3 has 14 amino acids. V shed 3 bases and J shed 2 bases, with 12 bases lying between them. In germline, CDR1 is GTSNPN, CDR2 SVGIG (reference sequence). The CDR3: CAWSPGDHTDTQYF. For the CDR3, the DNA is TGTGCCTGGAGCCCAGGGGACCACACAGATACGCAGTATTTT. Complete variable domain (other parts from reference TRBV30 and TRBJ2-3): SQTIHQWPATLVQPVGSPLSLECTVEGTSNPNLYWYRQAAGRGLQLLFYSVGIGQISSEVPQNLSASRPQDRQFILSSKKLLLSDSGFYLCAWSPGDHTDTQYFGPGTRLTVL.

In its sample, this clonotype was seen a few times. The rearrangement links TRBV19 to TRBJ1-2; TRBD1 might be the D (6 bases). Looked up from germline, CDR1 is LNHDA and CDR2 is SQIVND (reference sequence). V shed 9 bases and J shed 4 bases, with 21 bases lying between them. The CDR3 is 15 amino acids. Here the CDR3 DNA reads TGTGCCAGCTACTCTACAGGGAGAACTTCCTATGGCTACACCTTC. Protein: CASYSTGRTSYGYTF.

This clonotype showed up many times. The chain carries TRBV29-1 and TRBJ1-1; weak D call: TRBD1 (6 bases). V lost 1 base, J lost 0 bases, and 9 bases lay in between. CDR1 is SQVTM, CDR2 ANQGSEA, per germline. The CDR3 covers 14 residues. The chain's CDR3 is CSVEAGTMNTEAFF. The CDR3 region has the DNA TGCAGCGTTGAAGCGGGGACAATGAACACTGAAGCTTTCTTT.

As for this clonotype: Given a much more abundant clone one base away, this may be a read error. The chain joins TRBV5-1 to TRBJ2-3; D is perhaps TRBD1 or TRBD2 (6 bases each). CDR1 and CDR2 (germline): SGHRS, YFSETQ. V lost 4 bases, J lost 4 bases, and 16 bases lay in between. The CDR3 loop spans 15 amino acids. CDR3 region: CASSPWTASADTQYF. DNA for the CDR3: TGCGCCAGCAGCCCCTGGACAGCTAGCGCAGATACGCAGTATTTT.

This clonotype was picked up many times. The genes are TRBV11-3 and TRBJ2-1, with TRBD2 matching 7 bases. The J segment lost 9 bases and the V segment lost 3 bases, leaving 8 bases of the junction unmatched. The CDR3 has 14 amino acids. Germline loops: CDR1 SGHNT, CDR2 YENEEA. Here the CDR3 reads CASSLTSMYPEQFF. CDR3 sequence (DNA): TGTGCCAGCAGCTTGACTAGCATGTATCCTGAGCAGTTCTTC.

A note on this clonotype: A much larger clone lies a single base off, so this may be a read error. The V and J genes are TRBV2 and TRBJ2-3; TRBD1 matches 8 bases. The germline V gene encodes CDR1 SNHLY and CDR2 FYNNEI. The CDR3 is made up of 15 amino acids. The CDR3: CASGDRGPSTDTQYF. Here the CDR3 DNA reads TGTGCCAGCGGTGACAGGGGCCCTAGCACAGATACGCAGTATTTT.

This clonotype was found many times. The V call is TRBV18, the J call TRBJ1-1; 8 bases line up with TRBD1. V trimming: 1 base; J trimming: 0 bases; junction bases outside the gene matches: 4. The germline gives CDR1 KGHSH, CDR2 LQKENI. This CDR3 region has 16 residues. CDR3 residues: CASSPLGTGMNTEAFF. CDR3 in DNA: TGTGCCAGCTCACCACTGGGGACAGGTATGAACACTGAAGCTTTCTTT.

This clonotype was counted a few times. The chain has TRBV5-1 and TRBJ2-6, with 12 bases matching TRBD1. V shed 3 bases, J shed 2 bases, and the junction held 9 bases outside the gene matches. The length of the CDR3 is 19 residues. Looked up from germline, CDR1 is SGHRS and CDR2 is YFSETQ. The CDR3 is CASSYSPGTGGAGANVLTF. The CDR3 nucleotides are TGCGCCAGCAGCTATTCCCCCGGGACAGGGGGCGCTGGGGCCAACGTCCTGACTTTC.